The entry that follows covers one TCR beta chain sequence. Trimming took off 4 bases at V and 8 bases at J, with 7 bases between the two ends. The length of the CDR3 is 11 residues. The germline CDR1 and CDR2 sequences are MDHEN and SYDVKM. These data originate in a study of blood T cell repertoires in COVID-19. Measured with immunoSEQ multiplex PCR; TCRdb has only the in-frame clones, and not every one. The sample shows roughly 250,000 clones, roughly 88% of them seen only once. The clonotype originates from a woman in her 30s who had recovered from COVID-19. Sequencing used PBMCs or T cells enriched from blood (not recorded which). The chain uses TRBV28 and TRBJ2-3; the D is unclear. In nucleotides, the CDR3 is TGTGCCAGCAGTTGGCTAGGTACGCAGTATTTT. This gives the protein CASSWLGTQYF.